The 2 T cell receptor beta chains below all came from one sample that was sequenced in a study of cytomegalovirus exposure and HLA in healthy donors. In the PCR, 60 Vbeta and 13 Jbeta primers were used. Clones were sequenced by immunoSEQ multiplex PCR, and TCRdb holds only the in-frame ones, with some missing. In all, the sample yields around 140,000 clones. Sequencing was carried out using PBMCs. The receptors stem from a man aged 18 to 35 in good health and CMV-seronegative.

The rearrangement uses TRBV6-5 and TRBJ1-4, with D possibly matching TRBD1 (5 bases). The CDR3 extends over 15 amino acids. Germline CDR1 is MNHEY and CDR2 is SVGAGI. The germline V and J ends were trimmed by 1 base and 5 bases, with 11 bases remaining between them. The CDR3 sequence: CASSYFSAGNEKLFF. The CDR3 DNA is TGTGCCAGCAGTTACTTTTCCGCAGGGAATGAAAAACTGTTTTTT.

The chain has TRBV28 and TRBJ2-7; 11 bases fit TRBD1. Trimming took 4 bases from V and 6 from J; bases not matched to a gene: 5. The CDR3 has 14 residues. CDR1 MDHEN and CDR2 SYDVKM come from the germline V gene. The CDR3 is CASSSGQGAIEQYF. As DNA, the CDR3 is TGTGCCAGCAGTTCCGGACAGGGGGCAATCGAGCAGTACTTC.